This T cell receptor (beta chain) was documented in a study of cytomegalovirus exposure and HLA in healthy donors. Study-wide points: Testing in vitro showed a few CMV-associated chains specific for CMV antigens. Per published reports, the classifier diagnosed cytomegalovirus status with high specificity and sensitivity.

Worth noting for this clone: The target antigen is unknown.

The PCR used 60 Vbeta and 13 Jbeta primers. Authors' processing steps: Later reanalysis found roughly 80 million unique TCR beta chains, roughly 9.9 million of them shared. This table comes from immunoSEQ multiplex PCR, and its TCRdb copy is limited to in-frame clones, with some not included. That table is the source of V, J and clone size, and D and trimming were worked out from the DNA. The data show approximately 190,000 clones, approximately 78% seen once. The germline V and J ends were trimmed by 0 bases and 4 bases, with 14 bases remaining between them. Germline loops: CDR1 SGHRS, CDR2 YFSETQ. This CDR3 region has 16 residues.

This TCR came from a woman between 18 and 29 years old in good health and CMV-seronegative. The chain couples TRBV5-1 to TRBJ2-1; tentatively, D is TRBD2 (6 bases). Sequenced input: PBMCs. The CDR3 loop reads CASSLAPGAEYNEQFF. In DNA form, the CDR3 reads TGCGCCAGCAGCTTGGCCCCGGGAGCGGAATACAATGAGCAGTTCTTC.